The 21 T cell receptor beta chains below were found in one sample sequenced in a study of CD8+ T cells in alopecia areata. Reverse transcribed after extraction, RNA yielded cDNA as the sequencing template. Only in-frame clones appear in the TCRdb table, and some are missing; sequencing was by immunoSEQ multiplex PCR. This table holds around 60,000 clones, roughly 40% found once. Input material: NKG2D-low CD8+ T cells sorted from blood. All receptors come from a human donor with alopecia areata.

This clone was seen more than once but under ten times. The chain uses TRBV7-9 and TRBJ1-4; unclear D gene. The CDR3 length is 16 residues. V was cut by 2 bases and J by 5 bases, with 15 bases left in between. Germline lookup yields CDR1 SEHNR and CDR2 FQNEAQ (reference sequence). The CDR3 sequence: CASSLRRAGGNEKLFF. CDR3 sequence (DNA): TGTGCCAGCAGCTTAAGACGGGCGGGAGGGAATGAAAAACTGTTTTTT.

Only a few counts were recorded for this clone. The chain is built from TRBV29-1 and TRBJ2-5; TRBD1 matches at 11 bases. The CDR3 has 13 amino acids. Germline V lookup: CDR1 SQVTM, CDR2 ANQGSEA. V lost 3 bases to trimming and J lost 4 bases; unmatched junction nucleotides: 1. CDR3 nucleotide sequence: TGCAGCGTTGATGGACAGGGGGCAGAGACCCAGTACTTC. Amino acid sequence: CSVDGQGAETQYF.

This clone was seen more than once but under ten times. CDR3 bases: TGCGCCAGCAGCCAACATCCAGGCGAAGAGACCCAGTACTTC. Translation: CASSQHPGEETQYF. The chain employs TRBV4-1 and TRBJ2-5; D not certain. The CDR3 has 14 amino acids. V dropped 2 bases and J dropped 3 bases, with 10 bases sitting between them. Per the germline V gene, CDR1 is MGHRA and CDR2 is YSYEKL.

The chain links TRBV7-2 to TRBJ1-2, with TRBD1 matching 9 bases. This CDR3 contains 16 residues. Germline lookup yields CDR1 SGHTA and CDR2 FQGNSA. Trimming cost V 5 bases and J 4 bases; bases outside gene matches: 11. CDR3 bases: TGTGCCAGCAGCCCTGGGGAGGGGACAGGGATCTATGGCTACACCTTC. Its translation: CASSPGEGTGIYGYTF.

The chain links TRBV7-9 to TRBJ2-7; D uncertain. The CDR3 is 15 amino acids. CDR1 SEHNR and CDR2 FQNEAQ come from the germline V gene (reference sequence). With 5 bases removed from V and 0 bases from J, the gap between germline ends came to 14 bases. DNA for the CDR3: TGTGCCAGCAGCCGTGGTGGTGCCGACTCCTACGAGCAGTACTTC. This encodes CASSRGGADSYEQYF.

The chain is built from TRBV6-5 and TRBJ2-2, with D hard to call. Germline V CDR1 and CDR2: MNHEY, SVGAGI. V dropped 6 bases and J dropped 7 bases, with 12 bases sitting between them. The CDR3 is 13 residues long. In DNA form, the CDR3 reads TGTGCCAGCAGCACATTTGAGGACGGGGAGCTGTTTTTT. Amino acids: CASSTFEDGELFF.

This clone was observed a few times. The rearrangement joins TRBV28 to TRBJ2-7; D is perhaps TRBD1 or TRBD2 (5 bases each). The CDR3 loop spans 14 amino acids. V lost 9 bases and J lost 3, with 18 bases in between. Germline lookup yields CDR1 MDHEN and CDR2 SYDVKM. The CDR3 DNA follows: TGTGCCAGGACCCTTCGGGACGGAGACTACGAGCAGTACTTC. Translated: CARTLRDGDYEQYF. The whole variable domain, filled in from reference TRBV28 and TRBJ2-7, reads DVKVTQSSRYLVKRTGEKVFLECVQDMDHENMFWYRQDPGLGLRLIYFSYDVKMKEKGDIPEGYSVSREKKERFSLILESASTNQTSMYLCARTLRDGDYEQYFGPGTRLTVT.

This chain links TRBV5-4 with TRBJ2-7; 11 nucleotides line up with TRBD2. Germline V lookup: CDR1 SGHNT, CDR2 YYREEE (reference sequence). CDR3 size: 15 residues. V lost 0 bases to trimming and J lost 2 bases; unmatched junction nucleotides: 1. In DNA, the CDR3 is TGTGCCAGCAGCTTGGGACTAGCGGGGACCTACGAGCAGTACTTC. Residues: CASSLGLAGTYEQYF.

The V and J genes are TRBV29-1 and TRBJ2-7, with D unclear. The V and J ends lost 6 bases and 3 bases respectively, with 15 bases between them. CDR1 is SQVTM, CDR2 ANQGSEA, per germline. CDR3 length: 13 amino acids. The CDR3 spells CSVRHPPDYEQYF. In DNA form, the CDR3 reads TGCAGCGTCAGACACCCTCCTGACTACGAGCAGTACTTC.

The genes are TRBV7-6 and TRBJ2-6; 8 bases fit TRBD1. The J segment lost 0 bases and the V segment lost 6 bases, leaving 16 bases of the junction unmatched. This CDR3 is 20 amino acids long. Per germline, CDR1 SGHVS and CDR2 FNYEAQ. CDR3 DNA: TGTGCCAGCAGTTTTTCATCAGGGGGCCGTTCCTACTCTGGGGCCAACGTCCTGACTTTC. The encoded protein is CASSFSSGGRSYSGANVLTF.

This clone showed up just a few times. The chain is built from TRBV7-9 and TRBJ2-1; D remains ambiguous. Germline CDR1 and CDR2: SEHNR and FQNEAQ (reference sequence). V shed 5 bases and J shed 8 bases, with 13 bases lying between them. There are 13 residues in the CDR3. The CDR3 here is CASSRTLSDEQFF. CDR3 in DNA: TGTGCCAGCAGCAGGACCCTCAGCGATGAGCAGTTCTTC.

The table lists this clone with a few counts. The chain uses TRBV29-1 and TRBJ1-1, with D tentatively TRBD1 (5 bases). Germline V gene lookup returns CDR1 SQVTM and CDR2 ANQGSEA. This CDR3 spans 11 amino acids. Trimming stripped 6 bases from V and 6 bases from J, with 11 bases between. CDR3 bases: TGCAGCGTAGTTTACAGGTCTGAAGCTTTCTTT. It specifies CSVVYRSEAFF.

This clone was observed at least ten times. A read error may produce the germline difference seen at one junction end. The chain links TRBV6-4 to TRBJ2-2; TRBD1 agrees at 9 bases. This CDR3 spans 17 amino acids. CDR1 is MRHNA, CDR2 SNTAGT, per germline. CDR3 nucleotides: TGTGCCATCAGTGAGTTTACAGGGGGCCAGAACACCGGGGAGCTGTTTTTT. Translating gives CAISEFTGGQNTGELFF.

The chain employs TRBV28 and TRBJ2-3; the match to TRBD1 covers 10 bases. The CDR3 runs to 13 residues. CDR1 is MDHEN, CDR2 SYDVKM, per germline. Unmatched junction bases numbered 5, after V lost 10 bases and J lost 4 bases. The CDR3 DNA follows: TGTGCCACCCCCGGACAGGGGGCAGATACGCAGTATTTT. This encodes CATPGQGADTQYF.

This clone has only a few counts. This chain uses TRBV13 with TRBJ2-3, with D perhaps TRBD1 (6 bases). This CDR3 has 14 residues. Trimming left V 3 bases short and J 10 bases short, with 17 bases between. Germline CDR1 PRHDT, CDR2 FYEKMQ (reference sequence). The CDR3 DNA reads as TGTGCCAGCAGCTTGGGGACACCCCCGGTTCCGCAGTATTTT. This codes for CASSLGTPPVPQYF.

In its sample, this clone was seen a few times. The chain carries TRBV28 and TRBJ2-5; no firm D call. Per germline, CDR1 MDHEN and CDR2 SYDVKM. Trimming pared 6 bases from V and 1 base from J, leaving 6 bases between. The CDR3 is made up of 12 amino acids. The CDR3 loop reads CASREAQETQYF. CDR3 sequence (DNA): TGTGCCAGCAGGGAAGCCCAAGAGACCCAGTACTTC.

The gene calls are TRBV28 and TRBJ2-7; D is uncertain. This CDR3 is built from 12 residues. CDR1 is MDHEN, CDR2 SYDVKM, per germline. V was cut by 5 bases and J by 4 bases, with 9 bases left in between. The CDR3 nucleotides are TGTGCCAGCAGTGTCCGTGGGTACGAGCAGTACTTC. It encodes CASSVRGYEQYF.

The chain recombines TRBV29-1 with TRBJ1-1, with D uncertain. V was cut by 8 bases and J by 0 bases, with 10 bases left in between. The CDR3 contains 12 residues. CDR1 SQVTM and CDR2 ANQGSEA come from the germline V gene. The CDR3 region is CSTRRMNTEAFF. Here the CDR3 DNA reads TGCAGCACCCGCCGCATGAACACTGAAGCTTTCTTT. Full variable domain (outside the CDR3, taken from reference TRBV29-1 and TRBJ1-1): SAVISQKPSRDICQRGTSLTIQCQVDSQVTMMFWYRQQPGQSLTLIATANQGSEATYESGFVIDKFPISRPNLTFSTLTVSNMSPEDSSIYLCSTRRMNTEAFFGQGTRLTVV.

The table lists this clone with a count of one. V and J are TRBV4-2 and TRBJ2-7, with TRBD1 matching 9 bases. The CDR3 consists of 15 residues. Trimming removed 1 base from V and 2 bases from J; junction bases left unmatched: 3. CDR1 is LGHNA and CDR2 is YNFKEQ in the germline V gene. The DNA of the CDR3 is TGTGCCAGCAGCCAAGGACAGGGGGGGGCCTACGAGCAGTACTTC. Its protein product is CASSQGQGGAYEQYF.

This chain joins TRBV7-9 and TRBJ2-2, with D uncertain. CDR3 size: 12 residues. Germline-derived CDR1 and CDR2 are SEHNR and FQNEAQ (reference sequence). V shed 3 bases and J shed 7 bases, with 6 bases lying between them. This CDR3 is CASSFNSGELFF. The CDR3 DNA reads as TGTGCCAGCAGCTTTAATAGCGGGGAGCTGTTTTTT.

The chain combines TRBV19 with TRBJ1-5; no firm D call. CDR1 is LNHDA and CDR2 is SQIVND in the germline V gene (reference sequence). The CDR3 runs 15 residues. V lost 5 bases to trimming and J lost 0 bases, with 11 bases between them. CDR3 nucleotide sequence: TGTGCCAGTAGTCTTACAGCGTATAGCAATCAGCCCCAGCATTTT. It translates to CASSLTAYSNQPQHF.